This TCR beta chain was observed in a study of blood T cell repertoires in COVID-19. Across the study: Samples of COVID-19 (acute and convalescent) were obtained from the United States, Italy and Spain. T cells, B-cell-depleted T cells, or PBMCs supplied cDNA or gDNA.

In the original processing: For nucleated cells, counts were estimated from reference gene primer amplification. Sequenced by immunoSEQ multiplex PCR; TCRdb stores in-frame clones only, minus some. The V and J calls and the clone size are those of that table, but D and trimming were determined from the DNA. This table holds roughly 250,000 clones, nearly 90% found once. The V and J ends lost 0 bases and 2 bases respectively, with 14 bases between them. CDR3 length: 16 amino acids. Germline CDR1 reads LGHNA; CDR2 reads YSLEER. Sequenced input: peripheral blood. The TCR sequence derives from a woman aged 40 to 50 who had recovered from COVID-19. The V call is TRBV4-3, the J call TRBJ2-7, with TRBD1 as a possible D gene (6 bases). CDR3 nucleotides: TGCGCCAGCAGCCAAGACCGCCAAAACAGGGCCTACGAGCAGTACTTC. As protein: CASSQDRQNRAYEQYF.